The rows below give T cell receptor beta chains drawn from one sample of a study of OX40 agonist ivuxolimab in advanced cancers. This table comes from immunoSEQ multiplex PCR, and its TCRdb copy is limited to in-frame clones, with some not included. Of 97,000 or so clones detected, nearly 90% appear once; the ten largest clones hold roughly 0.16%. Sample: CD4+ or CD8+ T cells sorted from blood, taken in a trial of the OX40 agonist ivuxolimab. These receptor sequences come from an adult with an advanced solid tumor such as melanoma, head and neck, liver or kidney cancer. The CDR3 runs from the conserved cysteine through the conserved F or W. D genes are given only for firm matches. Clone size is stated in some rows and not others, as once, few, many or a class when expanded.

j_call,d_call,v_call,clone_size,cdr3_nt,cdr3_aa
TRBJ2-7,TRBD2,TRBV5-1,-,TGCGCCAGCAGCCCGCGGACTAGCGGGGAGAACTCCTACGAGCAGTACTTC,CASSPRTSGENSYEQYF
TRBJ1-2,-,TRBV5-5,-,TGTGCCAGCAGCGTCCGGGACACCCCGAAAGTACGCTACACCTTC,CASSVRDTPKVRYTF
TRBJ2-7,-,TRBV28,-,TGTGCCAGCAGTCCAACGCGGGTTAAGCAGTACTTC,CASSPTRVKQYF
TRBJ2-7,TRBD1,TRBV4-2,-,TGTGCCAGCAGCCAGACCGGGACAGGGAAGATCTACGAGCAGTACTTC,CASSQTGTGKIYEQYF
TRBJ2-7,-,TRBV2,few,TGTGCCAGCACCCGACAGAAATTCGAGCAGTACTTC,CASTRQKFEQYF
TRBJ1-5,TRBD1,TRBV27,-,TGTGCCAGCAGACGACAGGGTGTCAGGAATCAGCCCCAGCATTTT,CASRRQGVRNQPQHF
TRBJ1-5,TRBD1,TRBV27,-,TGTGCCAGCAGCGCATCGACCGGGACAGGGGTTGGTAATCAGCCCCAGCATTTT,CASSASTGTGVGNQPQHF
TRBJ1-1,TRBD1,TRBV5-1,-,TGCGCCAGCAGCCGGGGACAGAAAAACACTGAAGCTTTCTTT,CASSRGQKNTEAFF
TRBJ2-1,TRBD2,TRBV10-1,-,TGCGCCAGCGCCGGTACGGGAGGGCGGAATGAGCAGTTCTTC,CASAGTGGRNEQFF
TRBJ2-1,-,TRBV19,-,TGTGCCAGTAGTAGGGTGCCAGGGTCCTACAATGAGCAGTTCTTC,CASSRVPGSYNEQFF
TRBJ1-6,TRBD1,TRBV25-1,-,TGTGCCAGCAGTGGGGACAGGGTTTCACCCCTCCACTTT,CASSGDRVSPLHF
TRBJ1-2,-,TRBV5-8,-,TGTGCCAGCAGCAACGGGGGAGTTGGCTATGGCTACACCTTC,CASSNGGVGYGYTF
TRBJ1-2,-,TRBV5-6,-,TGTGCCAGCAGCCCAGACACAGGTGGCTACACCTTC,CASSPDTGGYTF
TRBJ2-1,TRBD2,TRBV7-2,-,TGTGCCAGCAGTTCTCGACTAGCGGGAGGACACAATGAGCAGTTCTTC,CASSSRLAGGHNEQFF
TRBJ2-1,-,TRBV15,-,TGTGCCACCAGCAGCGAGATCGGCAGATCAAATGAGCAGTTCTTC,CATSSEIGRSNEQFF
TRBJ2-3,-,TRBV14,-,TGTGCCAGCAGCCAAGGGGGGCCCACAGATACGCAGTATTTT,CASSQGGPTDTQYF
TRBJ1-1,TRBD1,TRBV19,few,TGTGCCAGTAGTATAGGGGCTGGACAGGGTGAAGCTTTCTTT,CASSIGAGQGEAFF
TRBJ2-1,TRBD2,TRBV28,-,TGTGCCAGCAAGACTAGCGGCCTCTGGGATGAGCAGTTCTTC,CASKTSGLWDEQFF
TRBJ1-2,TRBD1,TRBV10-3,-,TGTGCCATCAGTGAACGATCCCGGACAGGGGGCTATGGCTACACCTTC,CAISERSRTGGYGYTF
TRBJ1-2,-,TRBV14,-,TGTGCCAGCAGCTACCGCACACAATCAGACGGCTACACCTTC,CASSYRTQSDGYTF
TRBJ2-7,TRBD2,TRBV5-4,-,TGTGCCAGCAGTCCGGTGGGACTATACGAGCAGTACTTC,CASSPVGLYEQYF
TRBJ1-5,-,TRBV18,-,TGTGCCAGCTCACCTTCCGTTTTGGGGCGAGATCAGCCCCAGCATTTT,CASSPSVLGRDQPQHF
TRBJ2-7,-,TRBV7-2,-,TGTGCCAGCGGCAGGGTCGGCGAGCAGTACTTC,CASGRVGEQYF
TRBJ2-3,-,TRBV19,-,TGTGCCAGTAGTATAGGCGACAGCAAAGGAGCAGATACGCAGTATTTT,CASSIGDSKGADTQYF
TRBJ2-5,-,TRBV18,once,TGTGCCAGCTCACCAAAGGAGACCCAGTACTTC,CASSPKETQYF
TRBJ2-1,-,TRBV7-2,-,TGTGCCAGCAGCTTAATGGCGGATGGGGAGCAGTTCTTC,CASSLMADGEQFF
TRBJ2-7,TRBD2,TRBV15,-,TGTGCCACCAGCAGAGCGCTAGCGGGGTCCTACGAGCAGTACTTC,CATSRALAGSYEQYF
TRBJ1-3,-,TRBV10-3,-,TGTGCCACCCACAGGAACTCTGGAAACACCATATATTTT,CATHRNSGNTIYF
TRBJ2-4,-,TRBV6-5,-,TGTGCCAGCAGCACAGGGTTAGCCAAAAACATTCAGTACTTC,CASSTGLAKNIQYF
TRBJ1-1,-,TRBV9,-,TGTGCCAGCAGCGGTATACAGGGAGTAGGGACTGAAGCTTTCTTT,CASSGIQGVGTEAFF
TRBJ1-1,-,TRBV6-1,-,TGTGCCAGTGAACGGACGCAGAACACTGAAGCTTTCTTT,CASERTQNTEAFF
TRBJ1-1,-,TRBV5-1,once,TGTGCCAGCAGCTTTCCGAAGGCTGAAGCTTTCTTT,CASSFPKAEAFF
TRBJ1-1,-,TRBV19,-,TGTGCCAGTAGTATCCCCATGAACACTGAAGCTTTCTTT,CASSIPMNTEAFF
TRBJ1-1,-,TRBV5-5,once,TGTGCCAGCAGCTTGGAGTTGGGCAGGTGGCTTGAAGCTTTCTTT,CASSLELGRWLEAFF
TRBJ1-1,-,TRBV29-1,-,TGCAGCGTTGACCTCAGCGAAGCTTTCTTT,CSVDLSEAFF
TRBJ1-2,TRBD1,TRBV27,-,TGTGCCAGCAGTGGGGGGACAGGGTACTATGGCTACACCTTC,CASSGGTGYYGYTF